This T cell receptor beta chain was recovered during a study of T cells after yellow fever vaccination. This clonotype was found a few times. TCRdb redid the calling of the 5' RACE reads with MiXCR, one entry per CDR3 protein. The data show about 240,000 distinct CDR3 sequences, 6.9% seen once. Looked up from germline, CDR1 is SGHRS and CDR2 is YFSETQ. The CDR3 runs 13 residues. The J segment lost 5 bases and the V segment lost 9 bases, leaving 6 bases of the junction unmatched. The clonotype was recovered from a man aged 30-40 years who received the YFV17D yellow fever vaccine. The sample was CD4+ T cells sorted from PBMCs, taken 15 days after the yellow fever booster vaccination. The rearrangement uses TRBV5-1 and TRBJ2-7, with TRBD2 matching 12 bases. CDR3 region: CATRLAGEDEQYF. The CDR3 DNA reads TGCGCCACCAGACTAGCGGGAGAAGACGAGCAGTACTTC.